Each of the 18 T cell receptor beta chains below was sequenced from the same sample in a study of blood T cell repertoires in COVID-19. Libraries were prepared by immunoSEQ multiplex PCR; TCRdb keeps only in-frame clonotypes and omits some of them. This repertoire shows under 250,000 clones, almost 85% found once; its top ten account for around 4%. Sequencing was carried out using peripheral blood. The receptor source for this set is a man aged 45-65 years with acute or convalescent COVID-19.

This clone was seen only once. The rearrangement links TRBV5-4 to TRBJ1-4, with a weak D call TRBD1 (6 bases). Germline-derived CDR1 and CDR2 are SGHNT and YYREEE (reference sequence). Trimming took 7 bases from V and 6 from J, leaving 13 bases between them. This CDR3 has 13 amino acids. The CDR3 reads CASSTGNDEKLFF. CDR3 bases: TGTGCCAGCTCTACAGGGAACGATGAAAAACTGTTTTTT.

The V and J genes are TRBV19 and TRBJ1-5; the match to TRBD1 covers 9 bases. CDR3 length equals 15 residues. V was clipped by 4 bases and J by 4 bases; unmatched bases: 5. Per the germline V gene, CDR1 is LNHDA and CDR2 is SQIVND (reference sequence). The CDR3 sequence is CASSRDRVWNQPQHF. DNA of the CDR3: TGTGCCAGTAGTAGGGACAGGGTCTGGAATCAGCCCCAGCATTTT.

The rearrangement links TRBV5-1 to TRBJ2-7; 9 nucleotides match TRBD2. The germline V gene encodes CDR1 SGHRS and CDR2 YFSETQ. The CDR3 spans 15 residues. V lost 4 bases, J lost 0 bases, and 5 bases stayed unmatched. The CDR3 loop reads CASSIGTSRSYEQYF. Written as DNA, the CDR3 is TGCGCCAGCAGCATCGGGACTAGCCGCTCCTACGAGCAGTACTTC.

The chain couples TRBV18 to TRBJ1-2; the D is unclear. This CDR3 region has 18 residues. Germline CDR1 KGHSH, CDR2 LQKENI. V lost 3 bases, J lost 4 bases, and 24 bases lay in between. The CDR3 protein is CASSPYDGVAPSSYGYTF. Written as DNA, the CDR3 is TGTGCCAGCTCACCCTATGACGGAGTAGCCCCTTCGAGCTATGGCTACACCTTC. The whole variable domain, filled in from reference TRBV18 and TRBJ1-2, reads NAGVMQNPRHLVRRRGQEARLRCSPMKGHSHVYWYRQLPEEGLKFMVYLQKENIIDESGMPKERFSAEFPKEGPSILRIQQVVRGDSAAYFCASSPYDGVAPSSYGYTFGSGTRLTVV.

The chain recombines TRBV7-3 with TRBJ2-1; 15 bases align to TRBD2. CDR1 is SGHTA, CDR2 FQGTGA, per germline. The CDR3 consists of 18 residues. V shed 4 bases, J shed 7 bases, and the junction held 11 bases outside the gene matches. CDR3 sequence: CASSSPGTSGRTGNEQFF. The CDR3 coding sequence is TGTGCCAGCAGCTCACCCGGGACTAGCGGGAGGACAGGAAATGAGCAGTTCTTC.

The rearrangement joins TRBV3-1 (or the pseudogene TRBV3-2) to TRBJ2-1; 9 bases match TRBD2. V was pared by 4 bases and J by 4 bases, with 8 bases of the junction left unmatched. The CDR3 has 16 amino acids. CDR1 and CDR2 from the germline V gene are LGHDT and YNNKEL (reference sequence). The CDR3: CASSLSASGAYNEQFF. CDR3 nucleotide sequence: TGTGCCAGCAGCCTCAGTGCTAGCGGGGCATACAATGAGCAGTTCTTC.

The chain couples TRBV27 to TRBJ1-1; D is unresolved. Germline-derived CDR1 and CDR2 are MNHEY and SMNVEV (reference sequence). V was cut by 8 bases and J by 1 base, with 14 bases left in between. This CDR3 is built from 14 residues. The CDR3 sequence is CASQFREANTEAFF. The CDR3 bases are TGTGCCAGCCAGTTTCGGGAAGCGAACACTGAAGCTTTCTTT.

J is TRBJ2-7 and V is TRBV6-5, with 7 bases lining up with TRBD1. CDR1 is MNHEY, CDR2 SVGAGI, per germline. The V and J ends lost 4 bases and 7 bases, in that order; junction bases with no gene match: 10. The CDR3 spans 14 residues. CDR3 loop: CASSLDRAILEQYF. CDR3 sequence (DNA): TGTGCCAGCAGTTTAGACAGGGCCATATTGGAGCAGTACTTC.

The chain has TRBV11-3 and TRBJ2-7, with 7 bases that match TRBD1. This CDR3 comprises 14 residues. Germline V lookup: CDR1 SGHNT, CDR2 YENEEA. V was pared by 4 bases and J by 1 base, with 4 bases of the junction left unmatched. This CDR3 is CASSSTGVSYEQYF. DNA of the CDR3: TGTGCCAGCAGCTCAACAGGGGTTTCCTACGAGCAGTACTTC.

The chain has TRBV5-1 and TRBJ2-7; D is unresolved. The CDR3 has 14 residues. Looked up from germline, CDR1 is SGHRS and CDR2 is YFSETQ. The germline V and J ends were trimmed by 2 bases and 0 bases, with 9 bases remaining between them. The CDR3 is CASSFDINSYEQYF. For the CDR3, the DNA is TGCGCCAGCAGCTTCGACATTAACTCCTACGAGCAGTACTTC.

The chain couples TRBV2 to TRBJ1-5; D might be TRBD1 (5 bases). The V and J ends lost 4 bases and 9 bases respectively, with 10 bases between them. The CDR3 runs to 12 residues. Germline CDR1 and CDR2: SNHLY and FYNNEI. DNA for the CDR3: TGTGCCAGCAGTGTTCTGGGGGGGCCCCAGCATTTT. Translation: CASSVLGGPQHF.

This chain connects TRBV7-9 to TRBJ2-7, with 11 bases that match TRBD1. The CDR3 has 14 amino acids. Germline V gene data show CDR1 as SEHNR and CDR2 as FQNEAQ (reference sequence). V was clipped by 6 bases and J by 5 bases; unmatched bases: 6. CDR3 sequence: CASSHGQGADEQYF. As DNA, the CDR3 is TGTGCCAGCAGTCATGGACAGGGGGCGGACGAGCAGTACTTC. The whole variable domain, remainder taken from reference TRBV7-9 and TRBJ2-7, is DTGVSQNPRHKITKRGQNVTFRCDPISEHNRLYWYRQTLGQGPEFLTYFQNEAQLEKSRLLSDRFSAERPKGSFSTLEIQRTEQGDSAMYLCASSHGQGADEQYFGPGTRLTVT.

The gene calls are TRBV19 and TRBJ2-3; 14 nucleotides agree with TRBD2. This CDR3 is built from 19 residues. The ends lost 1 base at V and 4 bases at J; junction bases unmatched: 10. CDR1 LNHDA and CDR2 SQIVND come from the germline V gene (reference sequence). CDR3: CASSIGFLGLAGGSDTQYF. In DNA form, the CDR3 reads TGTGCCAGTAGTATAGGATTCCTAGGACTAGCGGGAGGATCAGATACGCAGTATTTT.

This clone is a singleton in its sample. The rearrangement links TRBV28 to TRBJ2-5; a weak D match, TRBD2 (6 bases). This CDR3 comprises 18 residues. V gave up 5 bases and J gave up 2 bases, with 24 bases separating them. From germline, CDR1 is MDHEN and CDR2 SYDVKM. As DNA, the CDR3 is TGTGCCAGCAGTACAATCCCTCGACCGGGAGAGGTTCAAGAGACCCAGTACTTC. Amino acid sequence: CASSTIPRPGEVQETQYF.

The rearrangement joins TRBV24-1 to TRBJ1-2; 12 bases line up with TRBD1. The trim removed 3 bases at V and 8 bases at J, leaving 6 bases unmatched. Germline V gene sequence: CDR1 KGHDR, CDR2 SFDVKD. This CDR3 comprises 15 residues. The CDR3 DNA reads as TGTGCCACCAGTGATCGGGACAGGGGGCTCGGGGGCTACACCTTC. Translated, it gives CATSDRDRGLGGYTF.

This clone was counted only a few times. The V and J genes are TRBV2 and TRBJ2-7; D may be TRBD2 (6 bases). Trimming pared 6 bases from V and 3 bases from J, leaving 9 bases between. CDR1 is SNHLY and CDR2 is FYNNEI in the germline V gene. This CDR3 has 12 residues. Written as DNA, the CDR3 is TGTGCCAGCAGGCGGGACCACTACGAGCAGTACTTC. It codes for CASRRDHYEQYF. Looking up the rest from reference TRBV2 and TRBJ2-7 gives the full variable domain: EPEVTQTPSHQVTQMGQEVILRCVPISNHLYFYWYRQILGQKVEFLVSFYNNEISEKSEIFDDQFSVERPDGSNFTLKIRSTKLEDSAMYFCASRRDHYEQYFGPGTRLTVT.

This chain joins TRBV10-3 and TRBJ2-5; TRBD1 is a possible D gene (6 bases). The CDR3 is made up of 14 amino acids. V was shortened by 2 bases and J by 4 bases, with 11 bases between the two germline ends. Germline values: CDR1 ENHRY, CDR2 SYGVKD. The chain's CDR3 is CAISERQVTETQYF. The CDR3, as DNA: TGTGCCATCAGTGAGCGACAGGTCACAGAGACCCAGTACTTC.

A remark on this clone: It is likely a read error, because the conserved phenylalanine at the end of the CDR3 is missing. The limits of the CDR3 on the DNA are not certain, so only TCRdb's listed CDR3 is given. The rearrangement links TRBV2 to TRBJ2-7; the tabulated D call, TRBD2, remains unverified against the DNA. The CDR3 is 13 residues long, counting both termini. Looked up from germline, CDR1 is SNHLY and CDR2 is FYNNEI. The CDR3 sequence is CASSEGTSGDSGL.